A selection of T cell receptor beta chains follows, all from one sample in a study of blood T cell repertoires in COVID-19. The data were produced by immunoSEQ multiplex PCR, yet TCRdb's version contains in-frame clones alone and is incomplete. Here the sample spans around 260,000 clones, nearly 90% being singletons. Input material: peripheral blood. The origin of the receptors is a human donor in a cohort sampled during active COVID-19. CDR3s include the opening cysteine and the closing phenylalanine or tryptophan. D genes are given only for firm matches. The size field is filled for only some rows; it gives once, few, many or a size class.

V	size	J	D	DNA	CDR3
TRBV11-2	.	TRBJ2-5	.	TGTGCCAGCAGCTTACAGGTGCAAGAGACCCAGTACTTC	CASSLQVQETQYF
TRBV6-2/TRBV6-3	.	TRBJ2-7	TRBD2	TGTGCCAGCAGTAGGACTAGAAGCGAGCAGTACTTC	CASSRTRSEQYF
TRBV5-1	.	TRBJ1-1	TRBD1	TGCGCCAGCAGCTCTTGGACAGGAGCCATGAACACTGAAGCTTTCTTT	CASSSWTGAMNTEAFF
TRBV7-9	.	TRBJ1-1	TRBD1	TGTGCCAGCAGCTTGCCGGACAGGCGCAACTCTGCTGAGGCTTTCTTT	CASSLPDRRNSAEAFF
TRBV28	.	TRBJ1-2	TRBD1	TGTGCCAGCAGTTTGGGACAGGAGGTAGTCTACACCTTC	CASSLGQEVVYTF
TRBV9	.	TRBJ1-2	.	TGTGCCAGCAGCGTAGGACAGGCGGACTATGGCTACACCTTC	CASSVGQADYGYTF
TRBV6-5	.	TRBJ1-1	.	TGTGCCAGCAGTTACTCTGGGGGCGTCAACACTGAAGCTTTCTTT	CASSYSGGVNTEAFF
TRBV5-6	.	TRBJ1-5	.	TGTGCCAGCAGCTCCCGCAGGGCAGGTCAGCCCCAGCATTTT	CASSSRRAGQPQHF
TRBV9	.	TRBJ1-2	.	TGTGCCAGCAGCGTTGGTCGGAACTATGGCTACACCTTC	CASSVGRNYGYTF
TRBV24-1	.	TRBJ2-5	.	TGTGCCACCAGTGGGGATCGGGGACACACTCTCGTGGAGACCCAGTACTTC	CATSGDRGHTLVETQYF
TRBV7-2	.	TRBJ1-2	.	TGTGCCAGCAGCCCTCAGGTGGGCTATGATGGCTACACCTTC	CASSPQVGYDGYTF
TRBV18	.	TRBJ2-5	TRBD2	TGTGCCAGCTCACCACGGGGAGGGGAGACCCAGTACTTC	CASSPRGGETQYF
TRBV5-1	.	TRBJ1-2	TRBD1	TGCGCCAGCACAGAGACAGGGGCCTTCCGCTACACCTTC	CASTETGAFRYTF
TRBV6-5	.	TRBJ2-3	TRBD2	TGTGCCAGCAGTTACGGGACTAGCGGGACGGATACGCAGTATTTT	CASSYGTSGTDTQYF
TRBV27	.	TRBJ2-7	.	TGTGCCAGCAGCTACGGCGGGGTCTTGTACTTC	CASSYGGVLYF
TRBV5-4	once	TRBJ1-1	.	TGTGCCAGCAGCTTGGCTAGCCTGAACACTGAAGCTTTCTTT	CASSLASLNTEAFF
TRBV18	.	TRBJ2-1	TRBD2	TGTGCCAGCTCACCCGGGACTAGTAAAAATGAGCAGTTCTTC	CASSPGTSKNEQFF